This T cell receptor beta chain was recovered during a study of shared clonotypes between healthy human individuals. Looked up from germline, CDR1 is LNHDA and CDR2 is SQIVND (reference sequence). The CDR3 extends over 13 amino acids. V lost 5 bases to trimming and J lost 6 bases, with 11 bases between them. It was across several immunoSEQ plates that each subset's genomic DNA was evenly split. The data were produced by immunoSEQ multiplex PCR, yet TCRdb's version contains in-frame clones alone and is incomplete. The table records 550,000 to 750,000 clones, 92% of them present only once. The naive CD8 subset, CD45RO-negative cells positively selected for CCR7, excluded terminally differentiated effector memory CD45RA+ cells.

The chain employs TRBV19 and TRBJ2-1; D gene unclear. The source material was naive CD8+ T cells sorted from blood. The sequence came from a man younger than 40 in good health. The CDR3 bases are TGTGCCAGTAGTGTCACTGATACCAATGAGCAGTTCTTC. Its protein is CASSVTDTNEQFF.